The 13 T cell receptor beta chains listed next were all sequenced from one sample in a study of tumour-infiltrating T cells in Burkitt lymphoma. Measured with immunoSEQ multiplex PCR; TCRdb has only the in-frame clones, and not every one. The sample has about 14,000 clones, approximately 30% seen once. Sequences were obtained from tumor tissue. These receptors originate from a human donor with diffuse large B-cell lymphoma.

The rearrangement links TRBV6-4 to TRBJ2-1; D unclear. This CDR3 has 16 residues. V was shortened by 0 bases and J by 2 bases, with 11 bases between the two germline ends. Germline V CDR1 and CDR2: MRHNA, SNTAGT. The CDR3 loop is CASSDSRLTPYNEQFF. Here the CDR3 DNA reads TGTGCCAGCAGTGACTCGAGGCTAACACCCTACAATGAGCAGTTCTTC.

The rearrangement links TRBV30 to TRBJ2-1; TRBD2 matches at 8 bases. Germline trimming cut 2 bases from V and 4 bases from J; bases unmatched to any gene: 4. Germline values: CDR1 GTSNPN, CDR2 SVGIG (reference sequence). The length of the CDR3 is 14 residues. The CDR3, as DNA: TGTGCCTGGAGTACTGGCGGGAGGTACAATGAGCAGTTCTTC. Translating gives CAWSTGGRYNEQFF.

This clone has more than one count but fewer than ten. The chain uses TRBV28 and TRBJ2-5; 14 bases are shared with TRBD2. This CDR3 has 16 residues. Germline CDR1 and CDR2: MDHEN and SYDVKM. Trimming took 4 bases from V and 6 from J; bases not matched to a gene: 7. This chain's CDR3 is CASSSETSGRVKTQYF. The CDR3 DNA is TGTGCCAGCAGTTCCGAGACTAGCGGGAGGGTTAAGACCCAGTACTTC.

This clone is deemed medium-sized (0.01 to 0.1%). This sequence joins TRBV7-3 and TRBJ1-1, with 9 nucleotides matching TRBD1. From germline, CDR1 is SGHTA and CDR2 FQGTGA. The V and J ends lost 5 bases and 8 bases, in that order; junction bases with no gene match: 9. The CDR3 runs 14 residues. For the CDR3, the DNA is TGTGCCAGCAGCGCGGGACAGGGCTACAAGGAAGCTTTCTTT. This translates into CASSAGQGYKEAFF.

This clone was detected a few times. The CDR3 DNA is TGCAGTGCTCGCGAAGAGACCCAGTACTTC. Translated: CSAREETQYF. This sequence joins TRBV20-1 and TRBJ2-5; the D is unclear. V was pared by 5 bases and J by 3 bases, with 4 bases between. The CDR3 has 10 amino acids. Per the germline V gene, CDR1 is DFQATT and CDR2 is SNEGSKA (reference sequence).

The gene calls are TRBV11-2 and TRBJ2-3; D is undetermined. Germline CDR1 reads SGHAT; CDR2 reads FQNNGV. This CDR3 has 17 amino acids. Trimming took 3 bases from V and 0 from J, leaving 16 bases between them. CDR3 nucleotide sequence: TGTGCCAGCAGCTTTGGCCCAGTCCCTGTTAGCACAGATACGCAGTATTTT. Translation: CASSFGPVPVSTDTQYF.

The chain employs TRBV5-3 and TRBJ2-7; D is uncertain. TRBV5-3 counts as an open reading frame of uncertain function. The CDR3 totals 16 residues. V lost 0 bases and J 2 bases, leaving 15 bases between the germline ends. The DNA of the CDR3 is TGTGCCAGAAGCTTGGATACGAACTTACGGACCTACGAGCAGTACTTC. It codes for CARSLDTNLRTYEQYF.

This clone showed up just a few times. V gene TRBV7-3 combines with J gene TRBJ2-2, with a possible D match to TRBD2 (6 bases). Per the germline V gene, CDR1 is SGHTA and CDR2 is FQGTGA. This CDR3 is 17 amino acids long. Between the trimmed V and J ends, which lost 1 base and 1 base, there was a span of 13 bases. CDR3 amino acids: CASSLRGAAGNTGELFF. The CDR3 DNA reads as TGTGCCAGCAGCTTAAGGGGCGCAGCGGGGAACACCGGGGAGCTGTTTTTT.

In DNA form, the CDR3 reads TGTGCCAGCAGTGAGAATCAGCCCCAGCATTTT. It yields the protein CASSENQPQHF. This rearrangement joins TRBV6-1 to TRBJ1-5, with D hard to call. The CDR3 runs to 11 residues. V gave up 3 bases and J gave up 4 bases, with 1 base separating them. Germline assignment: CDR1 MNHNS and CDR2 SASEGT.

This clone was detected only a few times. The chain couples TRBV9 to TRBJ2-1; TRBD2 matches 7 bases. Per the germline V gene, CDR1 is SGDLS and CDR2 is YYNGEE. The CDR3 length is 14 residues. The trim removed 2 bases at V and 6 bases at J, leaving 5 bases unmatched. CDR3 DNA: TGTGCCAGCAGCGTTGGCGGGAGTCCCAATGAGCAGTTCTTC. It is translated as CASSVGGSPNEQFF.

In its sample, this clone was seen a few times. The V gene is TRBV29-1, the J gene TRBJ1-1; perhaps TRBD1 as D (5 bases). Germline V gene sequence: CDR1 SQVTM, CDR2 ANQGSEA. This CDR3 is 15 amino acids long. V was shortened by 4 bases and J by 4 bases, with 19 bases between the two germline ends. In DNA form, the CDR3 reads TGCAGCGTTGCATTTGGGGGAGGTAGGGGCACTGAAGCTTTCTTT. The encoded protein is CSVAFGGGRGTEAFF. Full variable domain (remainder filled in from reference TRBV29-1 and TRBJ1-1): SAVISQKPSRDICQRGTSLTIQCQVDSQVTMMFWYRQQPGQSLTLIATANQGSEATYESGFVIDKFPISRPNLTFSTLTVSNMSPEDSSIYLCSVAFGGGRGTEAFFGQGTRLTVV.

V is TRBV19 and J is TRBJ2-7; D may match TRBD1 or TRBD2 (5 bases each). Germline-derived CDR1 and CDR2 are LNHDA and SQIVND (reference sequence). V was clipped by 6 bases and J by 3 bases, with 18 bases between them. The CDR3 loop spans 15 amino acids. The CDR3 sequence is CASSQGPGNSYEQYF. The CDR3 DNA is TGTGCCAGTAGCCAGGGCCCCGGGAATAGCTACGAGCAGTACTTC.

The rearrangement links TRBV9 to TRBJ2-1; 8 bases map to TRBD2. This CDR3 spans 15 amino acids. Looked up from germline, CDR1 is SGDLS and CDR2 is YYNGEE. Trimming at V came to 4 bases and at J to 9 bases, leaving 12 bases not matched to a gene. CDR3 residues: CASSPLLAETGEQFF. CDR3 in DNA: TGTGCCAGCAGCCCTTTACTAGCGGAGACCGGTGAGCAGTTCTTC.